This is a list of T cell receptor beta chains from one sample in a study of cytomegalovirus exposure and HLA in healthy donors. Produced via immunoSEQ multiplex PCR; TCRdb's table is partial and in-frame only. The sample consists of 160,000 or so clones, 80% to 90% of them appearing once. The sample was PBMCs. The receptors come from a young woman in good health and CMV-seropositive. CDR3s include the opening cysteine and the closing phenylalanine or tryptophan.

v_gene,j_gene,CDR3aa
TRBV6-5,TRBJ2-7,CASGTSGWNEQYF
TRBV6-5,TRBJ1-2,CASRDGHHGYTF
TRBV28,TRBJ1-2,CASSYGQSYTF
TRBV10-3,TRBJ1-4,CAISTDRGHKFF
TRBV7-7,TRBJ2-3,CASSYRGGLTDTQYF
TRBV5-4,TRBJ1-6,CASSFDRGYSPLHF
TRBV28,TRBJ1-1,CASSPRGESTEAFF
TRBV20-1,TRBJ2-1,CSATERGGFFF
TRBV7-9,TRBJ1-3,CASTPGDISSGNTIYF
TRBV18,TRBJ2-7,CASSPWQGPRQQYF
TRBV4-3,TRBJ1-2,CASSQAQGAYYGYTF
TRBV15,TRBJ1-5,CATSTQGLLGQPQHF
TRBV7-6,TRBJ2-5,CASSFRGLGETQYF
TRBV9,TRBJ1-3,CASSVAGPGNTIYF
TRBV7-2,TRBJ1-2,CASSPQGQGLGYTF
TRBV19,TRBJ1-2,CASSLGQGAKNYGYTF
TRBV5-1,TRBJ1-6,CASSVGQVSNSPLHF
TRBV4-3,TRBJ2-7,CASSQDREGGYEQYF
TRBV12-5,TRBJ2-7,CASGLVLEGRLGYEQYF
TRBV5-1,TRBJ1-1,CASSRGGNTEAFF
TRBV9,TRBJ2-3,CASSVDADTQYF
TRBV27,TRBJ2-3,CASSPRTGGTDTQYF
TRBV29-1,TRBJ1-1,CSVRYSDTEAFF
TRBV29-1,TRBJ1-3,CSVEVWDRGNTIYF
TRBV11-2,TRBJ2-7,CASSFLPSVEQYF
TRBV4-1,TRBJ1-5,CASSQEQGYSNQPQHF
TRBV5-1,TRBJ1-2,CASSPSGSGYTF
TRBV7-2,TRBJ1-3,CASSSHTGALSGNTIYF
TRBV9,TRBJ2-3,CASSRRQGDTDTQYF
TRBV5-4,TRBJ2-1,CASSYAGTSGGAREQFF
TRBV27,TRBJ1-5,CASSKADSYQPQHF
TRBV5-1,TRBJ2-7,CASSPGAGRGYEQYF
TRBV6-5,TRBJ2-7,CASSYDSGRSYEQYF
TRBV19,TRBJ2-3,CASSIILAGVTQDTQYF
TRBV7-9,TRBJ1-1,CASSLPRESEAFF
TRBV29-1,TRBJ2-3,CSVAPHSQYF
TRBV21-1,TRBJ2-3,CASSNRGKGTDTQYF
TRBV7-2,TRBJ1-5,CASSFLGQGHQPQHF
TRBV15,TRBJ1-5,CATTQRDTLNQPQHF
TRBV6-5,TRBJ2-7,CASSRDIDYEQYF
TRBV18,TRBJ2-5,CASSPGHWNGAQYF
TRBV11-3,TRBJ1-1,CASSLTGGSDTEAFF
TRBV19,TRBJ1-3,CASAPGGSGNTIYF
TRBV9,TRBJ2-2,CASSSAQRGELFF
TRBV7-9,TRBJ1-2,CSSSLARGAIRGYTF
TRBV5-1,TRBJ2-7,CASSFASGSYEQYF
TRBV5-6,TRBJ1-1,CASSLKGGTEAFF
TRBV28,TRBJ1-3,CASSTGVGNTIYF
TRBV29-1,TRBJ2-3,CSVETPFSTDTQYF
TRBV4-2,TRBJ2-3,CASSPKGPAGLTSTDTQYF
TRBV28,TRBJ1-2,CASRPTYYGYTF